The 30 T cell receptor beta chains below come from one sample, sequenced in a study of Tregs in tolerant kidney transplant recipients. No cognate antigen is known for these TCRs. The repertoire was sequenced with immunoSEQ multiplex PCR; TCRdb's copy has only in-frame clones and lacks some. The repertoire includes over 1,400 clones, about 43% of them detected once, and 25% to 30% sits in the top ten. The source material was Tregs from blood grown in culture. These receptors were collected from a human donor in good health.

The chain links TRBV11-3 to TRBJ1-1; D unresolved. Trimming stripped 6 bases from V and 7 bases from J, with 12 bases between. The CDR3 contains 12 residues. CDR1 is SGHNT, CDR2 YENEEA, per germline. CDR3 loop: CASSLLGVEAFF. CDR3 in DNA: TGTGCCAGCAGTCTCCTTGGCGTTGAAGCTTTCTTT.

With regard to this clone: At one end the junction does not follow the germline gene, possibly because of a read error. The chain recombines TRBV11-1 with TRBJ2-5; D is unclear. The germline gives CDR1 SGHAT, CDR2 FQDESV (reference sequence). The CDR3 consists of 11 residues. The CDR3 sequence is CASSLVGRPDF. The CDR3 nucleotides read TGTGCCAGCAGCTTAGTGGGTCGTCCAGACTTC.

This clone has only a few counts. The CDR3 DNA reads TGCAGCGTTGACAGGGGCTACAATGAGCAGTTCTTC. Its translation is CSVDRGYNEQFF. The chain joins TRBV29-1 to TRBJ2-1; D perhaps matches TRBD1 (6 bases). The CDR3 sequence is 12 residues long. CDR1 is SQVTM, CDR2 ANQGSEA, per germline. With 3 bases removed from V and 3 bases from J, the gap between germline ends came to 6 bases.

The chain combines TRBV7-9 with TRBJ1-1; weak D call: TRBD1 (5 bases). Germline V gene lookup returns CDR1 SEHNR and CDR2 FQNEAQ (reference sequence). Trimming pared 0 bases from V and 3 bases from J, leaving 23 bases between. The length of the CDR3 is 19 residues. The CDR3 DNA follows: TGTGCCAGCAGCTTAGCGACCGGGGGAGGGGTATATAGGTACACTGAAGCTTTCTTT. Translation gives CASSLATGGGVYRYTEAFF.

This sequence joins TRBV18 and TRBJ2-5, with 8 nucleotides matching TRBD2. J gave up 5 bases and V 8 bases, and 19 bases lay outside the gene matches. The CDR3 contains 17 residues. Germline loops: CDR1 KGHSH, CDR2 LQKENI. Here the CDR3 reads CASTARFSGGGGETQYF. The CDR3 DNA reads TGTGCCAGCACCGCCAGATTCAGCGGGGGCGGAGGGGAGACCCAGTACTTC.

The J gene is TRBJ1-2, the V gene TRBV5-8; D is unclear. The CDR3 spans 15 residues. V lost 5 bases, J lost 8 bases, and 22 bases lay in between. In germline, CDR1 is SGHTS, CDR2 YDEGEE. CDR3 in amino acids: CASSPRTRTLGGYTF. CDR3 nucleotides: TGTGCCAGCAGTCCTCGGACGAGAACTCTGGGGGGCTACACCTTC.

The V call is TRBV19, the J call TRBJ2-4, with TRBD2 matching over 11 bases. This CDR3 has 13 amino acids. Trimming took 4 bases from V and 14 from J; bases not matched to a gene: 7. The germline V gene encodes CDR1 LNHDA and CDR2 SQIVND (reference sequence). CDR3 in DNA: TGTGCCAGTAGTAGTCTAGCGGGGGGCTATAAGTACTTC. Encoded protein: CASSSLAGGYKYF.

This chain uses TRBV7-9 with TRBJ2-6; 7 nucleotides agree with TRBD1. The CDR3 runs to 16 residues. Trimming removed 3 bases from V and 0 bases from J; junction bases left unmatched: 2. The germline gives CDR1 SEHNR, CDR2 FQNEAQ (reference sequence). CDR3 residues: CASSLGTVSGANVLTF. The CDR3 coding sequence is TGTGCCAGCAGCTTGGGGACAGTCTCTGGGGCCAACGTCCTGACTTTC.

Sample share makes this clone medium-sized. CDR3: CASSLTGGNTIYF. In DNA, the CDR3 is TGTGCCAGCAGCTTGACAGGGGGAAACACCATATATTTT. The gene calls are TRBV5-4 and TRBJ1-3; D perhaps matches TRBD1 (6 bases). The CDR3 consists of 13 residues. V lost 1 base, J lost 4 bases, and 6 bases lay in between. The germline CDR1 and CDR2 sequences are SGHNT and YYREEE (reference sequence).

This clone is categorized as medium-sized. The chain joins TRBV21-1 to TRBJ1-3. TRBV21-1 represents a pseudogene. CDR3 length: 15 amino acids. CDR3: CASSTDGASGNTIYF. CDR3 nucleotides: TGTGCCAGCAGCACCGACGGAGCCTCTGGAAACACCATATATTTT.

This clone was seen a handful of times. A far larger clone is off by one base, so a read error is likely. Other DNA sequences from this sample encode an identical CDR3 as well. The rearrangement links TRBV4-2 to TRBJ2-1; TRBD2 agrees at 14 bases. Germline CDR1 and CDR2: LGHNA and YNFKEQ. CDR3 size: 19 residues. Germline trimming cut 2 bases from V and 6 bases from J; bases unmatched to any gene: 12. The CDR3 is CASSQTRLAGGPSRNEQFF. For the CDR3, the DNA is TGTGCCAGCAGCCAAACCAGACTAGCGGGGGGGCCTTCTCGCAATGAGCAGTTCTTC.

The sample holds a few counts of this clone. V gene TRBV7-8 combines with J gene TRBJ1-2; D unclear. This CDR3 region has 13 residues. In germline, CDR1 is SGHVS, CDR2 FQNEAQ. Trimming removed 5 bases from V and 4 bases from J, with 11 bases in between. Written as DNA, the CDR3 is TGTGCCAGCAGCCTTTTACAGACCTATGGCTACACCTTC. This translates into CASSLLQTYGYTF.

The V call is TRBV11-1, the J call TRBJ2-7; 12 bases line up with TRBD2. CDR3 length: 14 amino acids. Germline assignment: CDR1 SGHAT and CDR2 FQDESV (reference sequence). V dropped 5 bases and J dropped 5; count of bases not matched to a gene: 4. The DNA for the CDR3 is TGTGCCAGCAGCGGACTAGCGGGGTTCGACGAGCAGTACTTC. It codes for CASSGLAGFDEQYF. The full variable domain, completed using reference TRBV11-1 and TRBJ2-7, is EAEVAQSPRYKITEKSQAVAFWCDPISGHATLYWYRQILGQGPELLVQFQDESVVDDSQLPKDRFSAERLKGVDSTLKIQPAELGDSAMYLCASSGLAGFDEQYFGPGTRLTVT.

The genes are TRBV5-2 and TRBJ2-7; the D call TRBD1 from the table was never checked on the DNA. TRBV5-2 is listed as a pseudogene. The CDR3 runs to 13 residues. Here the CDR3 reads CASSPGLVVEQYF. For the CDR3, the DNA is TGTGCCAGCAGCCCAGGGTTGGTCGTCGAGCAGTACTTC.

The CDR3 loop is CASSLRTFTGELFF. For the CDR3, the DNA is TGTGCCAGCAGCTTGAGGACCTTCACCGGGGAGCTGTTTTTT. V and J are TRBV5-6 and TRBJ2-2; D gene ambiguous. V was cut by 1 base and J by 4 bases, with 8 bases left in between. Germline V gives CDR1 SGHDT, CDR2 YYEEEE. CDR3 size: 14 residues. The full variable domain, its missing parts supplied by reference TRBV5-6 and TRBJ2-2, is DAGVTQSPTHLIKTRGQQVTLRCSPKSGHDTVSWYQQALGQGPQFIFQYYEEEERQRGNFPDRFSGHQFPNYSSELNVNALLLGDSALYLCASSLRTFTGELFFGEGSRLTVL.

This CDR3 reads CASSVGAGRGPQETQYF. In nucleotides, the CDR3 is TGTGCCAGCAGCGTTGGGGCAGGCAGGGGGCCTCAAGAGACCCAGTACTTC. The chain uses TRBV9 and TRBJ2-5; 8 bases are a match to TRBD1. From germline, CDR1 is SGDLS and CDR2 YYNGEE. Germline trimming cut 2 bases from V and 2 bases from J; bases unmatched to any gene: 11. CDR3 length equals 17 residues.

This rearrangement joins TRBV2 to TRBJ2-7; possible D gene TRBD1, 6 bases. This CDR3 region has 14 residues. The germline V gene has CDR1 SNHLY and CDR2 FYNNEI. Trimming shortened V by 7 bases and J by 2 bases, and 15 bases separated the two germline ends. The DNA of the CDR3 is TGTGCCAGCAAGTCCCAGGGGCAAGCCTACGAGCAGTACTTC. Its translation is CASKSQGQAYEQYF.

V and J are TRBV7-8 and TRBJ2-7; D call uncertain. The CDR3 totals 12 residues. V lost 2 bases, J lost 3 bases, and 5 bases lay in between. CDR1 is SGHVS and CDR2 is FQNEAQ in the germline V gene. This chain's CDR3 is CASSLNSYEQYF. DNA for the CDR3: TGTGCCAGCAGCTTAAACAGCTACGAGCAGTACTTC.

This clone was observed a few times. The junction departs from the called germline gene at one end, perhaps through a read error. V and J are TRBV7-2 and TRBJ2-2; 12 bases map to TRBD2. CDR1 is SGHTA, CDR2 FQGNSA, per germline. This CDR3 is 16 amino acids long. DNA for the CDR3: TGTGCCAGCAGCCTAGCGGGGGGGCCGAACACCGGGGAGCTGTTTTTT. This gives the protein CASSLAGGPNTGELFF.

This clone is large within its sample. The chain links TRBV6-1 to TRBJ1-6, with 7 bases matching TRBD1. CDR3 length: 15 residues. The germline V gene has CDR1 MNHNS and CDR2 SASEGT. With V trimmed by 4 bases and J by 4 bases, 4 bases remained unmatched. CDR3 sequence: CASSVRQGYNSPLHF. The CDR3 DNA reads as TGTGCCAGCAGTGTTCGACAGGGTTATAATTCACCCCTCCACTTT.

This clone was observed a handful of times. V and J are TRBV5-4 and TRBJ1-2; D not certain. Germline V gene data show CDR1 as SGHNT and CDR2 as YYREEE (reference sequence). V was clipped by 1 base and J by 3 bases, with 7 bases between them. CDR3 length: 13 amino acids. The CDR3 nucleotides read TGTGCCAGCAGCTTGACCGGGGACTATGGCTACACCTTC. Its protein product is CASSLTGDYGYTF.

The chain carries TRBV6-8 and TRBJ1-3; unclear D gene. Germline CDR1 is MNHGY and CDR2 is SAAAGT. The V gene lost 5 bases and the J gene lost 0 bases, with 5 bases spanning the gap. The CDR3 extends over 13 amino acids. This CDR3 reads CASSRISGNTIYF. DNA for the CDR3: TGTGCCAGCAGTCGGATCTCTGGAAACACCATATATTTT.

This clone is medium-sized. The chain has TRBV19 and TRBJ1-2; tentatively, D is TRBD1 (6 bases). V gave up 4 bases and J gave up 4 bases, with 10 bases separating them. Germline V CDR1 and CDR2: LNHDA, SQIVND (reference sequence). The CDR3 length is 13 residues. The CDR3 nucleotides read TGTGCCAGTAGTACAGCAGGGGCCTATGGCTACACCTTC. Translated, it gives CASSTAGAYGYTF.

This clone has more than one count but fewer than ten. The chain is built from TRBV5-1 and TRBJ2-1, with 9 bases matching TRBD1. Germline lookup yields CDR1 SGHRS and CDR2 YFSETQ. Trimming at V came to 1 base and at J to 6 bases, leaving 2 bases not matched to a gene. This CDR3 region has 14 residues. The CDR3 region is CASSLRQGGNEQFF. CDR3 bases: TGCGCCAGCAGCTTGAGACAGGGGGGCAATGAGCAGTTCTTC.

This chain links TRBV6-6 with TRBJ2-7; unclear D gene. The germline V gene has CDR1 MNHNY and CDR2 SVGAGI (reference sequence). The CDR3 is 15 amino acids. V was pared by 7 bases and J by 0 bases, with 16 bases between. This chain's CDR3 is CASILNGGDSYEQYF. The CDR3 nucleotides are TGTGCCAGCATCTTAAATGGTGGTGACTCCTACGAGCAGTACTTC.

The rearrangement uses TRBV7-8 and TRBJ2-7; 12 bases match TRBD2. Per the germline V gene, CDR1 is SGHVS and CDR2 is FQNEAQ. The CDR3 is 14 amino acids. V shed 5 bases and J 5 bases; nucleotides not matched to a gene: 4. The CDR3 protein is CASSGLAGFDEQYF. The CDR3 DNA follows: TGTGCCAGCAGCGGACTAGCGGGGTTCGACGAGCAGTACTTC.

V gene TRBV5-5 combines with J gene TRBJ2-2; 8 bases line up with TRBD2. J was trimmed by 0 bases and V by 3 bases; bases with no gene match: 4. CDR1 and CDR2 from the germline V gene are SGHKS and YYEKEE (reference sequence). This CDR3 contains 16 residues. For the CDR3, the DNA is TGTGCCAGCAGCTCAAGCGGGAGTACGAACACCGGGGAGCTGTTTTTT. Its protein product is CASSSSGSTNTGELFF.

This chain connects TRBV7-2 to TRBJ2-7; TRBD2 matches at 14 bases. The CDR3 is made up of 18 amino acids. The ends lost 4 bases at V and 3 bases at J; junction bases unmatched: 11. Per germline, CDR1 SGHTA and CDR2 FQGNSA. The CDR3 nucleotides are TGTGCCAGCAGCTCAAGGGAACCGGGACTAGCGGGAGTCTACGAGCAGTACTTC. It translates to CASSSREPGLAGVYEQYF.

The rearrangement joins TRBV7-3 to TRBJ2-7, with a tentative D call TRBD2 (5 bases). CDR1 and CDR2 (germline): SGHTA, FQGTGA. The CDR3 extends over 15 amino acids. Trimming cost V 5 bases and J 6 bases, with 20 bases left between them. Here the CDR3 reads CASSLGRRPTFEQYF. The CDR3 DNA reads TGTGCCAGCAGCCTCGGACGGAGGCCCACTTTCGAGCAGTACTTC.

This clone has just a few counts. V usage is TRBV18 and J usage is TRBJ1-6; D might be TRBD1 (5 bases). V was shortened by 2 bases and J by 10 bases, with 15 bases between the two germline ends. The CDR3 contains 15 residues. In germline, CDR1 is KGHSH, CDR2 LQKENI. CDR3 nucleotide sequence: TGTGCCAGCTCACCAGTCCAGGGTGGACGATCACCCCTCCACTTT. Translation: CASSPVQGGRSPLHF.